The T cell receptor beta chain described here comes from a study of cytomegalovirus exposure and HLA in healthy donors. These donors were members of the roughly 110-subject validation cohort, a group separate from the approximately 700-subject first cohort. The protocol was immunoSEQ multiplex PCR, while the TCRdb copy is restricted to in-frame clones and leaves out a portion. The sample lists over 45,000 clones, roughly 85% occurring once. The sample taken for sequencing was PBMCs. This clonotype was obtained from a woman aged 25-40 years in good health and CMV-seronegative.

CDR3 residues: CASSPRDNEAKNIQYF. DNA for the CDR3: TGCGCCAGCAGCCCGAGGGATAACGAGGCCAAAAACATTCAGTACTTC. The V gene is TRBV5-1, the J gene TRBJ2-4, with D tentatively TRBD2 (5 bases). The V end was cut by 4 bases, the J end by 1 base, with 15 bases between. CDR1 and CDR2 from the germline V gene are SGHRS and YFSETQ. This CDR3 spans 16 amino acids.